Each of the 22 T cell receptor beta chains below was sequenced from the same sample in a study of blood T cell repertoires in COVID-19. Measured with immunoSEQ multiplex PCR; TCRdb has only the in-frame clones, and not every one. The sample lists tens of thousands of clones; about 89% were seen once. Sequencing was performed on peripheral blood. All receptors derive from a man aged 50-60 years with COVID-19, enrolled during active disease.

V usage is TRBV5-1 and J usage is TRBJ2-1; 9 bases line up with TRBD2. Per germline, CDR1 SGHRS and CDR2 YFSETQ. The junction had 11 bases not matched to a gene; V was cut back by 8 bases and J by 5 bases. The CDR3 spans 15 residues. This chain's CDR3 is CASREAGGQNNEQFF. CDR3 DNA sequence: TGCGCCAGTCGAGAAGCGGGGGGCCAGAACAATGAGCAGTTCTTC.

This chain connects TRBV3-1 (or the pseudogene TRBV3-2) to TRBJ2-3, with 10 nucleotides matching TRBD2. CDR1 is LGHDT and CDR2 is YNNKEL in the germline V gene (reference sequence). The V and J ends lost 5 bases and 4 bases, in that order; junction bases with no gene match: 3. This CDR3 comprises 14 residues. The CDR3 bases are TGTGCCAGCAGCACAGCGGGGGGGCCAGATACGCAGTATTTT. Its protein product is CASSTAGGPDTQYF.

Only one count was recorded for this clone. J is TRBJ1-1 and V is TRBV7-9, with D possibly being TRBD1 (6 bases). The CDR3 is made up of 14 amino acids. Germline lookup yields CDR1 SEHNR and CDR2 FQNEAQ (reference sequence). V was trimmed by 4 bases and J by 3 bases, leaving 12 bases between them. This CDR3 is CASSSSTGDTEAFF. Here the CDR3 DNA reads TGTGCCAGCAGCTCGTCGACAGGAGACACTGAAGCTTTCTTT. The variable domain in full, completed from reference TRBV7-9 and TRBJ1-1, reads DTGVSQNPRHKITKRGQNVTFRCDPISEHNRLYWYRQTLGQGPEFLTYFQNEAQLEKSRLLSDRFSAERPKGSFSTLEIQRTEQGDSAMYLCASSSSTGDTEAFFGQGTRLTVV.

V and J are TRBV13 and TRBJ2-2; 8 bases align to TRBD2. CDR3 size: 17 residues. Germline V gene lookup returns CDR1 PRHDT and CDR2 FYEKMQ (reference sequence). V was pared by 4 bases and J by 0 bases, with 7 bases of the junction left unmatched. In nucleotides, the CDR3 is TGTGCCAGCAGCTCCGAGCGGGGGCCCACGAACACCGGGGAGCTGTTTTTT. Encoded protein: CASSSERGPTNTGELFF.

The rearrangement joins TRBV7-9 to TRBJ1-6, with 7 bases matching TRBD1. The germline CDR1 and CDR2 sequences are SEHNR and FQNEAQ (reference sequence). V was clipped by 3 bases and J by 7 bases; unmatched bases: 3. This CDR3 is built from 14 residues. In nucleotides, the CDR3 is TGTGCCAGCAGCTTGGGACAGCGAAATTCACCCCTCCACTTT. It encodes CASSLGQRNSPLHF.

The rearrangement links TRBV19 to TRBJ1-3, with D perhaps TRBD1 (5 bases). Trimming took off 5 bases at V and 2 bases at J, with 16 bases between the two ends. This CDR3 is built from 16 residues. Per the germline V gene, CDR1 is LNHDA and CDR2 is SQIVND (reference sequence). The CDR3 coding sequence is TGTGCCAGTAGTCCCCCGCGGGGGAGGCCTGGAAACACCATATATTTT. Its translation is CASSPPRGRPGNTIYF.

The rearrangement uses TRBV7-9 and TRBJ1-1, with D perhaps matching TRBD1 (5 bases). Germline CDR1 and CDR2: SEHNR and FQNEAQ (reference sequence). The V end was cut by 4 bases, the J end by 2 bases, with 14 bases between. This CDR3 has 15 amino acids. The CDR3 DNA follows: TGTGCCAGCAGCTGGGGGGGACCTCTTAACACTGAAGCTTTCTTT. Amino acid sequence: CASSWGGPLNTEAFF.

The chain is built from TRBV7-9 and TRBJ1-5; TRBD1 aligns across 8 bases. Germline-derived CDR1 and CDR2 are SEHNR and FQNEAQ (reference sequence). The V gene end was trimmed by 3 bases and the J gene end by 7 bases; junction bases not matched to a gene: 8. The CDR3 loop spans 15 amino acids. Here the CDR3 reads CASSLGTGSRQPQHF. The CDR3 bases are TGTGCCAGCAGCTTGGGGACAGGCAGTAGGCAGCCCCAGCATTTT.

A single count supports this clone. The genes are TRBV3-1 (or the pseudogene TRBV3-2) and TRBJ1-5; D gene unclear. Germline V CDR1 and CDR2: LGHDT, YNNKEL (reference sequence). The CDR3 consists of 15 residues. Deletions cut 0 bases from V and 7 bases from J, with 13 bases between. CDR3 region: CASSQDGGIRQPQHF. CDR3 coding DNA: TGTGCCAGCAGCCAAGATGGAGGGATTCGGCAGCCCCAGCATTTT.

This clone was seen just once. The chain uses TRBV5-5 and TRBJ2-3; 12 nucleotides line up with TRBD2. This CDR3 comprises 16 residues. Germline lookup yields CDR1 SGHKS and CDR2 YYEKEE (reference sequence). Germline trimming cut 4 bases from V and 3 bases from J; bases unmatched to any gene: 6. In DNA, the CDR3 is TGTGCCAGCAGCCCCAGGACTAGCGGGGTAACAGATACGCAGTATTTT. Amino acid sequence: CASSPRTSGVTDTQYF.

V and J are TRBV3-1 (or the pseudogene TRBV3-2) and TRBJ2-5; a possible D gene is TRBD2 (6 bases). There are 14 residues in the CDR3. V shed 4 bases and J shed 2 bases, with 11 bases lying between them. The germline gives CDR1 LGHDT, CDR2 YNNKEL (reference sequence). The CDR3 is CASSREGRQETQYF. The CDR3 DNA reads as TGTGCCAGCAGCCGCGAGGGGAGGCAAGAGACCCAGTACTTC.

V and J are TRBV3-1 (or the pseudogene TRBV3-2) and TRBJ1-3; no firm D call. CDR1 is LGHDT, CDR2 YNNKEL, per germline (reference sequence). This CDR3 has 15 amino acids. Trimming stripped 6 bases from V and 1 base from J, with 13 bases between. The CDR3 is CASSQVLLSGNTIYF. The CDR3, as DNA: TGTGCCAGCAGTCAGGTGCTACTGTCTGGAAACACCATATATTTT.

The chain carries TRBV6-5 and TRBJ2-1, with a tentative D call TRBD1 (6 bases). The germline V gene encodes CDR1 MNHEY and CDR2 SVGAGI. The CDR3 has 14 amino acids. Trimming cost V 4 bases and J 4 bases, with 11 bases left between them. This CDR3 reads CASSSIGQYNEQFF. DNA for the CDR3: TGTGCCAGCAGTTCCATCGGACAGTACAATGAGCAGTTCTTC.

This clone turned up a few times. The J gene is TRBJ2-2, the V gene TRBV7-9; D unclear. The CDR3 sequence is 13 residues long. Between the trimmed V and J ends, which lost 1 base and 8 bases, there was a span of 8 bases. The germline CDR1 and CDR2 sequences are SEHNR and FQNEAQ (reference sequence). The CDR3 DNA reads TGTGCCAGCAGCTTAGAATTACTGGGGGAGCTGTTTTTT. Residues: CASSLELLGELFF. The full variable domain, with the rest looked up from reference TRBV7-9 and TRBJ2-2, is DTGVSQNPRHKITKRGQNVTFRCDPISEHNRLYWYRQTLGQGPEFLTYFQNEAQLEKSRLLSDRFSAERPKGSFSTLEIQRTEQGDSAMYLCASSLELLGELFFGEGSRLTVL.

This clone was detected only once. The chain has TRBV21-1 and TRBJ1-5; TRBD1, the table's D call, was not compared with the DNA. TRBV21-1 constitutes a pseudogene. CDR3 length equals 16 residues. DNA of the CDR3: TGTGCCAGCAGCACCCCCGGGACACATAGCAATCAGCCCCAGCATTTT. Translation: CASSTPGTHSNQPQHF.

The V and J genes are TRBV5-1 and TRBJ1-3; 7 bases are a match to TRBD1. This CDR3 is 14 amino acids long. The germline V gene has CDR1 SGHRS and CDR2 YFSETQ. V shed 4 bases and J 3 bases; nucleotides not matched to a gene: 4. The CDR3 loop is CASSHGTDGNTIYF. Here the CDR3 DNA reads TGCGCCAGCAGCCACGGGACAGATGGAAACACCATATATTTT.

This rearrangement joins TRBV6-5 to TRBJ1-3, with D perhaps TRBD1 (5 bases). From germline, CDR1 is MNHEY and CDR2 SVGAGI. Trimming removed 0 bases from V and 2 bases from J, with 11 bases in between. CDR3 length: 16 residues. In DNA form, the CDR3 reads TGTGCCAGCAGTTACTCGATGGCGGGGGCTGGAAACACCATATATTTT. Translating it yields CASSYSMAGAGNTIYF.

The chain links TRBV27 to TRBJ1-1, with a tentative D call TRBD1 (6 bases). Germline V gene sequence: CDR1 MNHEY, CDR2 SMNVEV (reference sequence). V dropped 9 bases and J dropped 5 bases, with 10 bases sitting between them. The CDR3 has 11 amino acids. CDR3 in DNA: TGTGCCAGTTCACAGGGAACTGAAGCTTTCTTT. It is translated as CASSQGTEAFF.

The gene calls are TRBV5-4 and TRBJ1-1; 9 bases line up with TRBD1. The CDR3 consists of 17 residues. Trimming removed 4 bases from V and 0 bases from J; junction bases left unmatched: 10. Germline V gene sequence: CDR1 SGHNT, CDR2 YYREEE (reference sequence). The CDR3 sequence: CASSRRRQGGMNTEAFF. Here the CDR3 DNA reads TGTGCCAGCAGCCGCCGTAGACAGGGGGGTATGAACACTGAAGCTTTCTTT.

This clone was seen a single time. This chain connects TRBV9 to TRBJ2-3; 13 bases are a match to TRBD2. CDR1 SGDLS and CDR2 YYNGEE come from the germline V gene. V was pared by 5 bases and J by 3 bases, with 3 bases of the junction left unmatched. This CDR3 has 15 residues. The CDR3: CASSTGLAGTDTQYF. The CDR3 bases are TGTGCCAGCAGTACGGGACTAGCGGGGACAGATACGCAGTATTTT.

J is TRBJ1-6 and V is TRBV6-2 or TRBV6-3, with TRBD1 identical over 7 bases. Germline trimming cut 6 bases from V and 4 bases from J; bases unmatched to any gene: 9. The CDR3 runs 16 residues. CDR1 MNHEY and CDR2 SVGEGT come from the germline V gene. CDR3 region: CASSGPDRRYNSPLHF. The CDR3, as DNA: TGTGCCAGCAGCGGCCCGGACAGGCGATATAATTCACCCCTCCACTTT.

The chain carries TRBV15 and TRBJ1-5; 7 bases agree with TRBD1. After removal of 0 bases from V and 2 bases from J, the junction contained 1 base not matched to a gene. Germline-derived CDR1 and CDR2 are LNHNV and YYDKDF (reference sequence). The length of the CDR3 is 15 residues. CDR3 protein: CATSRETGGNQPQHF. The CDR3 DNA sequence: TGTGCCACCAGCAGAGAAACAGGGGGCAATCAGCCCCAGCATTTT.